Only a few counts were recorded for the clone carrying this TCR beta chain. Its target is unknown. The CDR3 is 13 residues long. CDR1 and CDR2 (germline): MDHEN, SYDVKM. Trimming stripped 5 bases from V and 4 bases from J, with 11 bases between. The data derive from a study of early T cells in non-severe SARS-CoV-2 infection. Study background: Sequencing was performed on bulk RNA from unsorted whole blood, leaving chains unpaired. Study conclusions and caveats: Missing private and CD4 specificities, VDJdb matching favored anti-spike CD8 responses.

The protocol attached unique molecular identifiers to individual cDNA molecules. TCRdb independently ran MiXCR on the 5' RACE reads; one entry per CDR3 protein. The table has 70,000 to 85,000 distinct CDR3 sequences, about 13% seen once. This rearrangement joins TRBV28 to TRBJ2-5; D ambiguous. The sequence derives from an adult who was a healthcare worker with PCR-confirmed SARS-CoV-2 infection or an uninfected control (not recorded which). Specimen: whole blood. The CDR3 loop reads CASSLPLRETQYF. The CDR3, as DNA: TGTGCCAGCAGTCTCCCCCTTCGAGAGACCCAGTACTTC.